The clone carrying this TCR beta chain was detected once. What it binds is not known. Assay: immunoSEQ multiplex PCR; the TCRdb copy retains only in-frame clones and omits some. Among 4,200 or so clones, approximately 70% were seen once, and the ten largest hold approximately 43%. This record belongs to a study of CD8 T cell repertoires and HIV-1 epitope variants. Overall study context: Twenty-five autologous and known Gag and Nef epitope variant peptides each stimulated T cells separately.

This clonotype was sampled from a male donor with HIV. Sequencing was performed on cultured CD8+ T cells derived from PBMCs.

CDR3 nucleotides: TGTGCCAGCAGCTTAGAGTTGAGCAATCAGCCCCAGCATTTT. Translation gives CASSLELSNQPQHF. The chain has TRBV7-2 and TRBJ1-5; D ambiguous. The CDR3 runs 14 residues. Germline V lookup: CDR1 SGHTA, CDR2 FQGNSA. Trimming took 1 base from V and 1 from J, leaving 5 bases between them.